Listed below are T cell receptor beta chains from one sample, sequenced in a study of blood T cell repertoires in COVID-19. Assay used: immunoSEQ multiplex PCR; TCRdb lists only in-frame clones, some missing. The sample lists a few hundred thousand clones; about 87% were seen once. Input material: PBMCs or T cells enriched from blood (not recorded which). The receptors stem from a man aged 40-49 years in a cohort exposed to, infected with or recovered from COVID-19 (not recorded which). The CDR3 runs from the conserved cysteine through the conserved F or W. Fields, in order: J gene, V gene, CDR3 protein.

>TRBJ1-4|TRBV7-3
CASSSIPGPATNEKLFF
>TRBJ2-2|TRBV28
CASSVAGAGTGELFF
>TRBJ2-3|TRBV5-1
CASSAGTASTDTQYF
>TRBJ1-2|TRBV14
CASSQDSYYGYTF
>TRBJ1-2|TRBV28
CASSFLAGGYTF
>TRBJ2-7|TRBV12-3/TRBV12-4
CASSLFQEQYF
>TRBJ2-2|TRBV25-1
CASSEYTGVNTGELFF
>TRBJ1-1|TRBV5-1
CASSLVDSILNTEAFF
>TRBJ2-3|TRBV10-3
CAISEAGNTDTQYF
>TRBJ1-5|TRBV7-8
CASSQDTLSNQPQHF
>TRBJ1-1|TRBV29-1
CSVDPTGGQNTEAFF
>TRBJ2-7|TRBV9
CASSVGEGPYEQYF
>TRBJ2-1|TRBV9
CASSVRTSPNGEQFF
>TRBJ2-1|TRBV7-3
CASSLMGGSSYNEQFF
>TRBJ1-6|TRBV2
CASTTGQGAYSPLHF
>TRBJ2-1|TRBV7-8
CASSSGTSVLNEQFF
>TRBJ2-1|TRBV19
CASSIDRTTGSYNEQFF
>TRBJ2-1|TRBV7-2
CASSLVSSGSNEQFF
>TRBJ2-7|TRBV21-1
CASSPRDRAPEQYF
>TRBJ2-7|TRBV29-1
CSVGSGQPLYEQYF
>TRBJ1-2|TRBV4-2
CASSQVGGETYGYTF
>TRBJ2-7|TRBV6-2/TRBV6-3
CASSDSSTYEQYF
>TRBJ1-5|TRBV21-1
CASSRNYSGGNQPQHF
>TRBJ2-1|TRBV2
CASSEAQDEQFF
>TRBJ2-7|TRBV11-2
CASSSKLAGRFYEQYF
>TRBJ2-1|TRBV3-1/TRBV3-2
CASSLVSSYNEQFF
>TRBJ2-2|TRBV5-6
CASSKWDRGRTGELFF
>TRBJ2-7|TRBV6-5
CASRLGALEEQYF
>TRBJ1-5|TRBV2
CASERQGLSNQPQHF
>TRBJ2-7|TRBV10-2
CASSEGLADYEQYF
>TRBJ2-1|TRBV19
CASSIEDTNSYNEQFF
>TRBJ1-5|TRBV19
CASSITGVAGQPQHF
>TRBJ2-1|TRBV11-2
CASSLRWTGMYNEQFF
>TRBJ2-1|TRBV4-1
CASSQESFVRERGNEQFF
>TRBJ2-7|TRBV6-5
CASSYSGQGAYEQYF
>TRBJ1-4|TRBV11-2
CASSYSGGEKLFF
>TRBJ2-1|TRBV12-2
CASRLVLRGAVYNEQFF
>TRBJ1-4|TRBV2
CASSLGQGDNEKLFF
>TRBJ1-1|TRBV5-1
CASSPEQGPNTEAFF
>TRBJ2-7|TRBV5-6
CASTKIGGGHEQYF
>TRBJ2-1|TRBV10-3
CAISDPQGGSYNEQFF
>TRBJ1-4|TRBV2
CASSESSTPGEKLFF
>TRBJ2-3|TRBV18
CASSPPGTDTQYF
>TRBJ1-1|TRBV3-1/TRBV3-2
CASSQGWGPKNTEAFF
>TRBJ2-1|TRBV4-1
CASSQAGLVSNEQFF
>TRBJ1-2|TRBV10-3
CAISESGDYGYTF
>TRBJ1-4|TRBV18
CASSREKGGTNEKLFF